Each of the 27 T cell receptor beta chains below was sequenced from the same sample in a study of blood T cells in healthy people across ages. Alongside a J-beta primer mix, a sample-barcoded 5' primer served in a second PCR lasting about 7 to 11 cycles. TCRdb called the 5' RACE reads again in MiXCR, with one record for every CDR3 protein. The sample shows 800,000 or so distinct CDR3 sequences, about 42% of them seen only once. What was sequenced was blood. The origin of the receptors is a man older than 75 in good health.

This clonotype has a handful of counts. This rearrangement joins TRBV29-1 to TRBJ2-1; 16 nucleotides match TRBD2. Germline loops: CDR1 SQVTM, CDR2 ANQGSEA. The CDR3 extends over 15 amino acids. J was trimmed by 10 bases and V by 4 bases; bases with no gene match: 7. The CDR3, as DNA: TGCAGCGTTGGAACCGGGACTAGCGGGAGGGCGGAGCAGTTCTTC. It specifies CSVGTGTSGRAEQFF.

The CDR3 nucleotides are TGTGCCAGCAGTTACTGGGCAGAAGGTCAGCCCCAGCATTTT. Amino acids: CASSYWAEGQPQHF. This rearrangement joins TRBV6-2 or TRBV6-3 to TRBJ1-5, with D hard to call. V was trimmed by 1 base and J by 6 bases, leaving 10 bases between them. This CDR3 has 14 amino acids. Germline V gene lookup returns CDR1 MNHEY and CDR2 SVGEGT.

This chain uses TRBV7-2 with TRBJ1-6; 7 bases match TRBD1. V trimming: 1 base; J trimming: 9 bases; junction bases outside the gene matches: 12. Germline CDR1 reads SGHTA; CDR2 reads FQGNSA. This CDR3 comprises 17 residues. CDR3 in DNA: TGTGCCAGCAGCTTAGGGCGTGACAGGGTATTCGGTTCACCCCTCCACTTT. Encoded protein: CASSLGRDRVFGSPLHF.

CDR3 nucleotides: TGTGCCATCAGGCTGGACAGGGAGGAAAGTGAAGCTTTCTTT. Its translation: CAIRLDREESEAFF. V usage is TRBV10-3 and J usage is TRBJ1-1; 8 nucleotides agree with TRBD1. V lost 6 bases and J lost 7; bases outside the gene matches: 10. This CDR3 comprises 14 residues. Germline V gene lookup returns CDR1 ENHRY and CDR2 SYGVKD.

This clonotype was observed many times. The J gene is TRBJ2-1, the V gene TRBV4-3; 10 bases align to TRBD1. Per germline, CDR1 LGHNA and CDR2 YSLEER. With V trimmed by 0 bases and J by 5 bases, 7 bases remained unmatched. The CDR3 loop spans 17 amino acids. In DNA, the CDR3 is TGCGCCAGCAGCCAAGACGTTTGGGACAGGGGTAACAATGAGCAGTTCTTC. Its translation is CASSQDVWDRGNNEQFF.

V and J are TRBV20-1 and TRBJ1-2, with D maybe TRBD1 (5 bases). This CDR3 has 13 amino acids. V was clipped by 1 base and J by 12 bases, with 18 bases between them. The germline gives CDR1 DFQATT, CDR2 SNEGSKA (reference sequence). The CDR3, as DNA: TGCAGTGCTAGAGTGGGGGGGGGTGAACCCCACACCTTC. Translating gives CSARVGGGEPHTF.

J is TRBJ2-1 and V is TRBV5-1; D uncertain. The CDR3 has 15 residues. Per the germline V gene, CDR1 is SGHRS and CDR2 is YFSETQ. V gave up 0 bases and J gave up 2 bases, with 9 bases separating them. CDR3 residues: CASSLDRVTYNEQFF. Here the CDR3 DNA reads TGCGCCAGCAGCTTGGATCGGGTAACCTACAATGAGCAGTTCTTC.

This clonotype was observed a handful of times. The J gene is TRBJ2-5, the V gene TRBV6-5; 12 nucleotides align to TRBD2. Per the germline V gene, CDR1 is MNHEY and CDR2 is SVGAGI. After removal of 0 bases from V and 4 bases from J, the junction contained 3 bases not matched to a gene. The CDR3 runs to 16 residues. In nucleotides, the CDR3 is TGTGCCAGCAGTTACTCCCGACTAGCGGGAGTAGAGACCCAGTACTTC. This codes for CASSYSRLAGVETQYF.

DNA for the CDR3: TGTGCCAGCAGGTCGGGACCTTCACGACAGCCCCAGCATTTT. Protein sequence: CASRSGPSRQPQHF. The V call is TRBV12-3 or TRBV12-4, the J call TRBJ1-5, with D maybe TRBD1 (5 bases). Between the trimmed V and J ends, which lost 6 bases and 7 bases, there was a span of 16 bases. There are 14 residues in the CDR3.

Turning to this clonotype: Sequence at one end of the junction differs from germline and may be a read error. The V and J genes are TRBV20-1 and TRBJ2-7; D remains ambiguous. This CDR3 comprises 14 residues. Germline CDR1 is DFQATT and CDR2 is SNEGSKA (reference sequence). This CDR3 is CSARGMESSYEQYF. The CDR3 DNA reads as TGCAGTGCCAGAGGCATGGAGAGCTCCTACGAGCAGTACTTC.

J is TRBJ2-2 and V is TRBV14; D call uncertain. The CDR3 runs to 15 residues. Trimming pared 1 base from V and 6 bases from J, leaving 12 bases between. CDR1 and CDR2 from the germline V gene are SGHDN and FVKESK. The DNA for the CDR3 is TGTGCCAGCAGCCAAGGGTCAGGCGCCCCCGGGGAGCTGTTTTTT. This codes for CASSQGSGAPGELFF.

This sequence joins TRBV7-2 and TRBJ2-5; no clear D gene. The V gene lost 1 base and the J gene lost 0 bases, with 3 bases spanning the gap. The CDR3 covers 13 residues. Germline CDR1 SGHTA, CDR2 FQGNSA. CDR3 sequence (DNA): TGTGCCAGCAGCTTAGTTCACCAAGAGACCCAGTACTTC. It specifies CASSLVHQETQYF.

The V gene is TRBV20-1, the J gene TRBJ2-2, with 10 nucleotides matching TRBD2. Germline V CDR1 and CDR2: DFQATT, SNEGSKA (reference sequence). The CDR3 contains 15 residues. J lost 6 bases, V lost 6 bases, and 10 bases had no gene match. The DNA for the CDR3 is TGCAGTGCACCCACTAGCGGGGCAAGCGCCGGGGAGCTGTTTTTT. Its translation is CSAPTSGASAGELFF.

This clonotype was seen more than once but under ten times. The genes are TRBV11-2 and TRBJ2-1, with D perhaps matching TRBD1 (5 bases). The CDR3 consists of 15 residues. Germline values: CDR1 SGHAT, CDR2 FQNNGV. Deletions cut 3 bases from V and 10 bases from J, with 19 bases between. The CDR3 nucleotides read TGTGCCAGCAGCTTTAACCCGCAAGGCCCAGGGGAGCAGTTCTTC. The encoded protein is CASSFNPQGPGEQFF.

V gene TRBV10-3 combines with J gene TRBJ1-1; D not resolved. V was cut by 7 bases and J by 1 base, with 10 bases left in between. The CDR3 sequence is 13 residues long. Germline lookup yields CDR1 ENHRY and CDR2 SYGVKD. CDR3 amino acids: CAITEPGNTEAFF. The CDR3 nucleotides are TGTGCCATCACTGAACCCGGGAACACTGAAGCTTTCTTT.

The J gene is TRBJ2-7, the V gene TRBV12-3 or TRBV12-4; D possibly uses TRBD1 or TRBD2 (6 bases each). The CDR3 covers 15 residues. Trimming pared 6 bases from V and 0 bases from J, leaving 15 bases between. This CDR3 reads CASRQGGSPSYEQYF. In DNA form, the CDR3 reads TGTGCCAGCAGGCAAGGGGGGTCACCCTCCTACGAGCAGTACTTC.

This chain connects TRBV20-1 to TRBJ2-1; TRBD2 aligns across 9 bases. CDR1 and CDR2 (germline): DFQATT, SNEGSKA (reference sequence). V lost 7 bases to trimming and J lost 3 bases; unmatched junction nucleotides: 4. This CDR3 spans 13 amino acids. CDR3 nucleotide sequence: TGCAGTGTCCGGACTAGCGACTACAATGAGCAGTTCTTC. It translates to CSVRTSDYNEQFF.

The V and J genes are TRBV5-1 and TRBJ2-1; 9 bases match TRBD2. V was pared by 0 bases and J by 7 bases, with 8 bases of the junction left unmatched. There are 16 residues in the CDR3. The V gene's germline CDR1 is SGHRS and CDR2 YFSETQ. CDR3 sequence reads: CASSLEGSGSTNEQFF. CDR3 DNA: TGCGCCAGCAGCTTGGAGGGTAGCGGGAGTACAAATGAGCAGTTCTTC.

The DNA for the CDR3 is TGTGCCAGCAGCGGCCTCCTCTGGGGGGAGGGAGCCTACGAGCAGTACTTC. It is translated as CASSGLLWGEGAYEQYF. The chain employs TRBV7-2 and TRBJ2-5; 7 nucleotides align to TRBD2. The DNA end is more similar to TRBJ2-7, so the J call may be wrong. The CDR3 has 17 amino acids. CDR1 is SGHTA, CDR2 FQGNSA, per germline.

V is TRBV10-3 and J is TRBJ1-2; D is possibly TRBD1 (5 bases). Germline V gene data show CDR1 as ENHRY and CDR2 as SYGVKD. The CDR3 has 14 amino acids. Trimming removed 2 bases at V and 6 bases at J, with 13 bases between. The CDR3 DNA reads as TGTGCCATCAGTGAGGGGGGGGTTGGAGATGGCTACACCTTC. Amino acids: CAISEGGVGDGYTF.

The chain has TRBV4-3 and TRBJ2-2; either TRBD1 or TRBD2 may supply D (5 bases each). CDR3 size: 16 residues. Trimming pared 0 bases from V and 4 bases from J, leaving 12 bases between. The germline V gene encodes CDR1 LGHNA and CDR2 YSLEER. The CDR3, as DNA: TGCGCCAGCAGCCAAGATGTTGGGACCTCCACCGGGGAGCTGTTTTTT. Its translation is CASSQDVGTSTGELFF.

The genes are TRBV7-2 and TRBJ2-1, with D unresolved. Trimming shortened V by 4 bases and J by 0 bases, and 10 bases separated the two germline ends. Germline lookup yields CDR1 SGHTA and CDR2 FQGNSA. The length of the CDR3 is 15 residues. CDR3 amino acids: CASSWSTSSYNEQFF. The CDR3 DNA is TGTGCCAGCAGCTGGAGCACAAGCTCCTACAATGAGCAGTTCTTC. The full variable domain, rest sourced from reference TRBV7-2 and TRBJ2-1, is GAGVSQSPSNKVTEKGKDVELRCDPISGHTALYWYRQSLGQGLEFLIYFQGNSAPDKSGLPSDRFSAERTGGSVSTLTIQRTQQEDSAVYLCASSWSTSSYNEQFFGPGTRLTVL.

This chain connects TRBV6-5 to TRBJ2-3; no clear D. CDR1 MNHEY and CDR2 SVGAGI come from the germline V gene. V lost 0 bases, J lost 5 bases, and 6 bases lay in between. CDR3 length equals 13 residues. The CDR3: CASSYSRIDTQYF. CDR3 nucleotides: TGTGCCAGCAGTTACTCAAGGATAGATACGCAGTATTTT.

This clonotype was detected only a few times. The V and J genes are TRBV28 and TRBJ2-5; D is perhaps TRBD2 (5 bases). The germline V gene encodes CDR1 MDHEN and CDR2 SYDVKM. With 10 bases removed from V and 11 bases from J, the gap between germline ends came to 20 bases. There are 12 residues in the CDR3. CDR3 bases: TGTGCCACCTCGAGCGGATGGAAGAAGCAGTACTTC. Amino acids: CATSSGWKKQYF.

The chain has TRBV4-3 and TRBJ2-4; D remains ambiguous. Looked up from germline, CDR1 is LGHNA and CDR2 is YSLEER. This CDR3 spans 13 amino acids. V lost 3 bases to trimming and J lost 8 bases, with 11 bases between them. The CDR3: CASSQTGRDIQYF. The CDR3 nucleotides read TGCGCCAGCAGCCAGACCGGGCGAGACATTCAGTACTTC.

The rearrangement uses TRBV20-1 and TRBJ2-7, with D perhaps TRBD1 or TRBD2 (6 bases each). Between the trimmed V and J ends, which lost 7 bases and 7 bases, there was a span of 26 bases. The CDR3 is 15 residues long. Germline V CDR1 and CDR2: DFQATT, SNEGSKA (reference sequence). The CDR3 DNA sequence: TGCAGTGATCAGCCTCTAGGAGGGGGTCGGAATGAGCAGTACTTC. It yields the protein CSDQPLGGGRNEQYF.

This chain joins TRBV10-2 and TRBJ2-1; 7 bases are shared with TRBD2. This CDR3 comprises 18 residues. CDR1 is WSHSY, CDR2 SAAADI, per germline. Germline trimming cut 2 bases from V and 0 bases from J; bases unmatched to any gene: 10. CDR3 sequence reads: CASSEGLASGRSYNEQFF. The CDR3 coding sequence is TGCGCCAGCAGTGAGGGCTTGGCTAGCGGCCGCTCCTACAATGAGCAGTTCTTC.